These 30 T cell receptor beta chains originate from one sample sequenced in a study of cytomegalovirus exposure and HLA in healthy donors. PCR was performed using 60 Vbeta and 13 Jbeta primers. Produced via immunoSEQ multiplex PCR; TCRdb's table is partial and in-frame only. The table lists tens of thousands of clones. Source material: PBMCs. The source of these receptors is a man aged 35 to 55 in good health and CMV-seronegative.

The chain uses TRBV2 and TRBJ2-2; 7 positions match TRBD1. Germline lookup yields CDR1 SNHLY and CDR2 FYNNEI. V was clipped by 6 bases and J by 5 bases; unmatched bases: 9. CDR3 size: 15 residues. The CDR3 nucleotides read TGTGCCAGCAGCGCCGACAGGGTGGGAACCGGGGAGCTGTTTTTT. Protein sequence: CASSADRVGTGELFF.

This chain connects TRBV10-3 to TRBJ2-7, with 12 bases fitting TRBD1. The CDR3 runs 19 residues. V was pared by 6 bases and J by 6 bases, with 21 bases of the junction left unmatched. Germline assignment: CDR1 ENHRY and CDR2 SYGVKD. The chain's CDR3 is CAISSRDRGRTQGSGEQYF. Here the CDR3 DNA reads TGTGCCATCAGCTCACGGGACAGGGGGCGAACTCAGGGTTCGGGCGAGCAGTACTTC.

The rearrangement uses TRBV2 and TRBJ2-7; TRBD1 aligns across 7 bases. CDR1 SNHLY and CDR2 FYNNEI come from the germline V gene. CDR3 length: 15 amino acids. V lost 11 bases to trimming and J lost 2 bases; unmatched junction nucleotides: 15. CDR3 region: CASKRAGTETYEQYF. In DNA form, the CDR3 reads TGTGCCTCTAAAAGGGCCGGGACAGAAACCTACGAGCAGTACTTC.

The rearrangement uses TRBV4-1 and TRBJ2-7; D is undetermined. Trimming took off 2 bases at V and 3 bases at J, with 8 bases between the two ends. Germline CDR1 is MGHRA and CDR2 is YSYEKL. The CDR3 is made up of 13 amino acids. CDR3 protein: CASSQIVRYEQYF. For the CDR3, the DNA is TGCGCCAGCAGCCAAATCGTCCGCTACGAGCAGTACTTC.

The CDR3 spells CASSTGQGAGYGYTF. CDR3 bases: TGTGCCAGCAGTACGGGACAGGGGGCCGGCTATGGCTACACCTTC. The chain combines TRBV25-1 with TRBJ1-2; 12 positions agree with TRBD1. Unmatched junction bases numbered 5, after V lost 5 bases and J lost 4 bases. There are 15 residues in the CDR3. Per the germline V gene, CDR1 is MGHDK and CDR2 is SYGVNS.

This chain uses TRBV6-1 with TRBJ1-6, with D perhaps TRBD1 (6 bases). This CDR3 spans 15 amino acids. The V end was cut by 6 bases, the J end by 8 bases, with 17 bases between. Germline CDR1 reads MNHNS; CDR2 reads SASEGT. The CDR3: CASRGAWVSDSPLHF. The CDR3 region has the DNA TGTGCCAGCAGGGGGGCATGGGTGTCCGATTCACCCCTCCACTTT.

The chain links TRBV11-2 to TRBJ2-7; 7 nucleotides align to TRBD1. Germline V gene sequence: CDR1 SGHAT, CDR2 FQNNGV. CDR3 length equals 15 residues. V shed 5 bases, J shed 2 bases, and the junction held 9 bases outside the gene matches. CDR3 bases: TGTGCCAGCAGCCAGGGGGTAGGCCTCCCCTACGAGCAGTACTTC. Protein: CASSQGVGLPYEQYF.

The chain joins TRBV2 to TRBJ1-5; weak D call: TRBD1 (5 bases). The length of the CDR3 is 13 residues. Germline V CDR1 and CDR2: SNHLY, FYNNEI. The V gene lost 6 bases and the J gene lost 6 bases, with 12 bases spanning the gap. CDR3 coding DNA: TGTGCCAGCAGGTCAGGGCACGGTCAGCCCCAGCATTTT. Protein product: CASRSGHGQPQHF.

V gene TRBV20-1 combines with J gene TRBJ1-1; D remains ambiguous. The germline CDR1 and CDR2 sequences are DFQATT and SNEGSKA (reference sequence). CDR3 length: 11 residues. Trimming pared 0 bases from V and 11 bases from J, leaving 10 bases between. For the CDR3, the DNA is TGCAGTGCTAGAGATAGCCGCGAGGCTTTCTTT. Encoded protein: CSARDSREAFF.

V is TRBV7-6 and J is TRBJ1-1; no reliable D call. The ends were cut back, 1 base at V and 1 base at J, with 7 bases in the middle. The CDR3 covers 14 residues. CDR1 SGHVS and CDR2 FNYEAQ come from the germline V gene. The CDR3 DNA is TGTGCCAGCAGCTTAGGCGCCGCGAACACTGAAGCTTTCTTT. Translation gives CASSLGAANTEAFF.

The J gene is TRBJ1-1, the V gene TRBV4-1; a weak D match, TRBD1 (6 bases). The CDR3 contains 16 residues. CDR1 is MGHRA and CDR2 is YSYEKL in the germline V gene. V was trimmed by 4 bases and J by 3 bases, leaving 18 bases between them. The CDR3 bases are TGCGCCAGCAGCCTCCAAGACACAGGGTGGGACACTGAAGCTTTCTTT. Protein sequence: CASSLQDTGWDTEAFF.

For this clone: This specimen includes other DNA sequences encoding the same CDR3. The chain employs TRBV7-2 and TRBJ2-3; TRBD2 aligns across 7 bases. V dropped 2 bases and J dropped 0; count of bases not matched to a gene: 2. The CDR3 length is 15 residues. In germline, CDR1 is SGHTA, CDR2 FQGNSA. This CDR3 is CASSLRAGSTDTQYF. The CDR3 DNA sequence: TGTGCCAGCAGCTTAAGAGCGGGAAGCACAGATACGCAGTATTTT.

The CDR3 loop is CSASVPGGYTF. The DNA for the CDR3 is TGCAGTGCTAGCGTCCCCGGGGGCTACACCTTC. The chain recombines TRBV20-1 with TRBJ1-2; the D is unclear. The CDR3 extends over 11 amino acids. The germline V gene has CDR1 DFQATT and CDR2 SNEGSKA (reference sequence). The V end was cut by 3 bases, the J end by 8 bases, with 10 bases between.

The V call is TRBV6-6, the J call TRBJ2-1, with 13 bases that match TRBD2. Looked up from germline, CDR1 is MNHNY and CDR2 is SVGAGI (reference sequence). The CDR3 totals 15 residues. The V segment lost 6 bases and the J segment 8 bases; nucleotides outside the gene matches: 7. Here the CDR3 DNA reads TGTGCCAGCAGCTTGACTAGCGGGGGGCTCGATGAGCAGTTCTTC. Translated: CASSLTSGGLDEQFF.

The rearrangement uses TRBV5-1 and TRBJ1-2; D not certain. With 4 bases removed from V and 6 bases from J, the gap between germline ends came to 13 bases. CDR3 length equals 13 residues. In germline, CDR1 is SGHRS, CDR2 YFSETQ. In nucleotides, the CDR3 is TGCGCCAGCAGCCTCCGCGGAGACGATGGCTACACCTTC. It translates to CASSLRGDDGYTF. The variable domain in full, with the rest retrieved from reference TRBV5-1 and TRBJ1-2, is KAGVTQTPRYLIKTRGQQVTLSCSPISGHRSVSWYQQTPGQGLQFLFEYFSETQRNKGNFPGRFSGRQFSNSRSEMNVSTLELGDSALYLCASSLRGDDGYTFGSGTRLTVV.

This sequence joins TRBV6-5 and TRBJ2-7, with D possibly matching TRBD2 (5 bases). CDR3 size: 13 residues. Looked up from germline, CDR1 is MNHEY and CDR2 is SVGAGI. V was shortened by 6 bases and J by 5 bases, with 14 bases between the two germline ends. In DNA, the CDR3 is TGTGCCAGCAGGTCGGGGTACAGCGACGAGCAGTACTTC. Its protein product is CASRSGYSDEQYF.

The rearrangement links TRBV18 to TRBJ2-7, with 7 bases matching TRBD1. Germline CDR1 KGHSH, CDR2 LQKENI. The J segment lost 2 bases and the V segment lost 5 bases, leaving 6 bases of the junction unmatched. The CDR3 spans 14 residues. The CDR3 sequence is CASSSQGQTYEQYF. In nucleotides, the CDR3 is TGTGCCAGCTCATCACAGGGGCAAACCTACGAGCAGTACTTC.

As regards this clone: The junction departs from the called germline gene at one end, perhaps through a read error. This sequence joins TRBV6-5 and TRBJ1-2; TRBD1 agrees at 10 bases. The germline V gene has CDR1 MNHEY and CDR2 SVGAGI. The CDR3 has 15 amino acids. In DNA, the CDR3 is TGTGCCAGCACAACACGACAGGGGGCCAACTACGGCTACACCTTC. Encoded protein: CASTTRQGANYGYTF.

The chain joins TRBV10-3 to TRBJ1-1; TRBD1 is a possible D gene (5 bases). Trimming removed 0 bases at V and 1 base at J, with 6 bases between. Germline CDR1 ENHRY, CDR2 SYGVKD. There are 14 residues in the CDR3. CDR3 loop: CAISESTENTEAFF. The DNA of the CDR3 is TGTGCCATCAGTGAGTCGACAGAGAACACTGAAGCTTTCTTT.

This chain links TRBV7-9 with TRBJ1-2, with TRBD1 matching 9 bases. The CDR3 consists of 19 residues. V shed 4 bases, J shed 4 bases, and the junction held 19 bases outside the gene matches. Germline V gene sequence: CDR1 SEHNR, CDR2 FQNEAQ (reference sequence). Here the CDR3 DNA reads TGTGCCAGCAGCTCCCCCCGAGGGACAGGGAGACCACACGGCTATGGCTACACCTTC. This gives the protein CASSSPRGTGRPHGYGYTF.

This sequence joins TRBV25-1 and TRBJ2-1, with D possibly matching TRBD2 (7 bases). CDR1 is MGHDK and CDR2 is SYGVNS in the germline V gene. The length of the CDR3 is 16 residues. Trimming cost V 6 bases and J 9 bases, with 24 bases left between them. The CDR3 coding sequence is TGTGCCAGCAGCCCCGGGGAGGCGGGGGCGTCAGGTGAGCAGTTCTTC. It is translated as CASSPGEAGASGEQFF.

The rearrangement links TRBV5-1 to TRBJ2-3; a possible D gene is TRBD1 (5 bases). Trimming removed 4 bases from V and 4 bases from J, with 13 bases in between. The CDR3 has 14 amino acids. CDR1 and CDR2 (germline): SGHRS, YFSETQ. The DNA of the CDR3 is TGCGCCAGCAGCAGGGCAGGGTTGCCAGATACGCAGTATTTT. This codes for CASSRAGLPDTQYF.

The genes are TRBV12-5 and TRBJ2-7; TRBD1 agrees at 7 bases. The trim removed 3 bases at V and 2 bases at J, leaving 4 bases unmatched. CDR1 and CDR2 from the germline V gene are LGHNT and FRNRAP. The CDR3 is made up of 14 amino acids. DNA for the CDR3: TGTGCTAGTGGTTTCGGGACAGAAACCTACGAGCAGTACTTC. Encoded protein: CASGFGTETYEQYF.

The gene calls are TRBV20-1 and TRBJ2-5; the match to TRBD1 covers 7 bases. From germline, CDR1 is DFQATT and CDR2 SNEGSKA (reference sequence). There are 11 residues in the CDR3. V dropped 7 bases and J dropped 5; count of bases not matched to a gene: 4. The CDR3 region has the DNA TGCAGTGTTTCGGACAGGGAGACCCAGTACTTC. It is translated as CSVSDRETQYF.

The chain links TRBV27 to TRBJ1-2, with 9 bases matching TRBD1. Looked up from germline, CDR1 is MNHEY and CDR2 is SMNVEV (reference sequence). CDR3 length: 13 amino acids. J gave up 4 bases and V 3 bases, and 0 bases lay outside the gene matches. The CDR3 here is CASSLGQGYGYTF. CDR3 bases: TGTGCCAGCAGTTTGGGACAGGGCTATGGCTACACCTTC.

In regard to this clone: Other nucleotide sequences from this sample produce the same CDR3. The rearrangement uses TRBV27 and TRBJ2-3; TRBD1 agrees at 8 bases. Germline CDR1 is MNHEY and CDR2 is SMNVEV (reference sequence). CDR3 length: 16 residues. With 6 bases clipped from V and 5 bases from J, the junction kept 13 bases outside the gene matches. CDR3 bases: TGTGCCAGCAGGGATCTGGACAGGGCCCGGGGAGATACGCAGTATTTT. Translation gives CASRDLDRARGDTQYF.

The V and J genes are TRBV5-1 and TRBJ2-3; 7 bases align to TRBD2. This CDR3 has 14 residues. Germline V gene data show CDR1 as SGHRS and CDR2 as YFSETQ. Unmatched junction bases numbered 1, after V lost 2 bases and J lost 1 base. The DNA for the CDR3 is TGCGCCAGCAGCTTCAGCGGGGGCACAGATACGCAGTATTTT. Its translation is CASSFSGGTDTQYF.

This rearrangement joins TRBV28 to TRBJ2-6; D possibly corresponds to TRBD2 (6 bases). V gave up 2 bases and J gave up 0 bases, with 11 bases separating them. CDR1 is MDHEN, CDR2 SYDVKM, per germline. This CDR3 comprises 17 residues. The CDR3 sequence is CASSLAGMSSGANVLTF. The CDR3 DNA sequence: TGTGCCAGCAGTTTAGCGGGGATGAGCTCTGGGGCCAACGTCCTGACTTTC.

This chain joins TRBV5-1 and TRBJ1-3, with 12 nucleotides matching TRBD1. In germline, CDR1 is SGHRS, CDR2 YFSETQ. Trimming took 5 bases from V and 3 from J; bases not matched to a gene: 6. The CDR3 is 16 amino acids. The CDR3 DNA reads TGCGCCAGCAGTGATGGGGACAGGGGGCTTGGAAACACCATATATTTT. Translating gives CASSDGDRGLGNTIYF.

J is TRBJ2-7 and V is TRBV27; 10 nucleotides match TRBD1. This CDR3 has 15 residues. CDR1 MNHEY and CDR2 SMNVEV come from the germline V gene (reference sequence). The ends lost 6 bases at V and 4 bases at J; junction bases unmatched: 9. As DNA, the CDR3 is TGTGCCAGCAGGAAAGGGACAGGGGAGTTTTACGAGCAGTACTTC. It yields the protein CASRKGTGEFYEQYF.